A selection of T cell receptor beta chains follows, all from one sample in a study of T cell repertoires in cytomegalovirus infection. TCRdb passed the reads through MiXCR, listing each CDR3 protein once. The sample includes approximately 630,000 distinct CDR3 sequences, 20% to 30% of them seen just once. Sample: CD8+ T cells from PBMCs. These receptors came from a human donor in good health (CMV status not recorded). Some clones in this sample may be carry-over from other donors' samples. Each CDR3 is given with its conserved first and last residue. D genes are given only for firm matches. Clone size is not always given. Where it is, it says once, few, many or a class for expanded clones.

clone size	V gene	J gene	D gene	CDR3 DNA	CDR3 protein
many	TRBV7-2	TRBJ1-1	TRBD1	TGTGCCAGCACCTTCGGGGGACAGTTGAACACTGAAGCTTTCTTT	CASTFGGQLNTEAFF
many	TRBV12-3/TRBV12-4	TRBJ1-3	NA	TGTGCCAGCAGGGCTGGACGTAGCTCTGGAAACACCATATATTTT	CASRAGRSSGNTIYF
few	TRBV2	TRBJ1-4	NA	TGTGCCAGCAGTGCCACAGGGAAAAAACTGTTTTTT	CASSATGKKLFF
many	TRBV12-3/TRBV12-4	TRBJ1-3	NA	TGTGCCAGCAGTCCCGGGCCCGCGCCAGGAAACACCATATATTTT	CASSPGPAPGNTIYF
few	TRBV6-5	TRBJ1-2	NA	TGTGCCAGCAGTTACTCCCCAGATAACTATGGCTACACCTTC	CASSYSPDNYGYTF
NA	TRBV13	TRBJ2-1	TRBD2	TGTGCCAGCAGCTTAGAACTGGCGGGGGATAGGCAGTTCTTC	CASSLELAGDRQFF
NA	TRBV2	TRBJ1-1	TRBD1	TGTGCCAGCAGTGAAGCCAGGACAGGGCACACTGAAGCTTTCTTT	CASSEARTGHTEAFF
few	TRBV4-1	TRBJ1-1	TRBD1	TGCGCCAGCAGCCAAGATCAGGGACAGGGACTGAACACTGAAGCTTTCTTT	CASSQDQGQGLNTEAFF
many	TRBV7-8	TRBJ1-1	NA	TGTGCCAGCAGCTTAACGGGGATCACTGAAGCTTTCTTT	CASSLTGITEAFF
NA	TRBV29-1	TRBJ2-2	NA	TGCAGCGTTGAGGGCCAGGGGGGCGCGTACGGGGAGCTGTTTTTT	CSVEGQGGAYGELFF
NA	TRBV7-2	TRBJ2-5	TRBD1	TGTGCCAGCAGCCGATGGGACAGCCAAGAGACCCAGTACTTC	CASSRWDSQETQYF
NA	TRBV29-1	TRBJ1-1	NA	TGCAGCGTTGAAGAGGGGGACCGCACTGAAGCTTTCTTT	CSVEEGDRTEAFF
NA	TRBV7-6	TRBJ1-1	NA	TGTGCCAGCAGCCGAGACAGGTCTGTAGCTTTCTTT	CASSRDRSVAFF
NA	TRBV29-1	TRBJ2-5	NA	TGCAGCGTTGAGGATGGGGGGAATGGAAAAGAGACCCAGTACTTC	CSVEDGGNGKETQYF
few	TRBV12-3/TRBV12-4	TRBJ2-1	NA	TGTGCCAGCAGTTTAAAAAAGGAGCAGTTCTTC	CASSLKKEQFF
NA	TRBV7-9	TRBJ1-2	NA	TGTGCCAGCAGCTTAGAAGGGGTCCTAAACTATGGCTACACCTTC	CASSLEGVLNYGYTF
NA	TRBV12-5	TRBJ1-2	NA	TGTGCTAGTGGTTGGGAGCGAAGCTATGGCTACACCTTC	CASGWERSYGYTF
NA	TRBV28	TRBJ2-1	TRBD2	TGTGCCAGCAGTTGGCCGGGGGGGCCGAATGAGCAGTTCTTC	CASSWPGGPNEQFF
many	TRBV25-1	TRBJ1-5	NA	TGTGCCAGCAGTGCCGATCCTGGTCAGCCCCAGCATTTT	CASSADPGQPQHF
few	TRBV19	TRBJ2-6	NA	TGTGCCAGTCAAGACAAACCTATTAACTCTGGGGCCAACGTCCTGACTTTC	CASQDKPINSGANVLTF
NA	TRBV2	TRBJ1-1	NA	TGTGCCAGCAGTACCGGGACGTTAGTCCCTGAAGCTTTCTTT	CASSTGTLVPEAFF
few	TRBV20-1	TRBJ1-2	NA	TGCAGTGCTAGAGATAGAACCGTTTATGGCTACACCTTC	CSARDRTVYGYTF
many	TRBV6-2/TRBV6-3	TRBJ1-1	NA	TGTGCCAGCAGTTTTGGAACAGGGACGGCTGAAGCTTTCTTT	CASSFGTGTAEAFF
few	TRBV5-6	TRBJ1-4	NA	TGTGCCAGCAGCTTAGTACAAGCAACTAATGAAAAACTGTTTTTT	CASSLVQATNEKLFF
NA	TRBV28	TRBJ1-1	NA	TGTGCCAGCAGTTTTAGGGCTGGGACCTTGAACACTGAAGCTTTCTTT	CASSFRAGTLNTEAFF